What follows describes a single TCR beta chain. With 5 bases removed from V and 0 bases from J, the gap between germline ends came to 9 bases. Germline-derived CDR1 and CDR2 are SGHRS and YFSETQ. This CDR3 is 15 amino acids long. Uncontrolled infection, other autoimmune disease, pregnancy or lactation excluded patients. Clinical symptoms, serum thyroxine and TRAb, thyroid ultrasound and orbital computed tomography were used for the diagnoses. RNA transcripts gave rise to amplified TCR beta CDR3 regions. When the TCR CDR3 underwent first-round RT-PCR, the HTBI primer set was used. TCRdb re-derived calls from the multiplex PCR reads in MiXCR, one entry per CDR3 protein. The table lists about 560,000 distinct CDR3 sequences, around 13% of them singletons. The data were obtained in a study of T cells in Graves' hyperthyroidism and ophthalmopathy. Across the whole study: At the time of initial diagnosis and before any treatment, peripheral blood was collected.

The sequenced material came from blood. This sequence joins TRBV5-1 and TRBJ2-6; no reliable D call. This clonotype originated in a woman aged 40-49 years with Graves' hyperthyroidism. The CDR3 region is CASSELSSGANVLTF. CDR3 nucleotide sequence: TGCGCCAGCAGTGAACTCAGCTCTGGGGCCAACGTCCTGACTTTC.